Presented here are 9 T cell receptor beta chains from one specimen sequenced in a study of breast tumors, draining lymph nodes, adjacent tissues. One entry per CDR3 protein, called by TCRdb with MiXCR from the multiplex PCR reads. The sample includes around 230,000 distinct CDR3 sequences, 32% of them seen just once. Breast cancer patients provided tissue from their axillary draining lymph nodes. Specimen: axillary lymph node tissue. These receptors originate from a female donor with breast cancer. Some clones in this sample may be carry-over from other donors' samples.

J is TRBJ2-5 and V is TRBV10-1; no clear D gene. The CDR3 contains 14 residues. Germline V CDR1 and CDR2: WNHNN, SYGVQD (reference sequence). V was cut by 3 bases and J by 0 bases, with 8 bases left in between. CDR3 sequence: CASSEVQNQETQYF. CDR3 nucleotide sequence: TGCGCCAGCAGTGAAGTACAGAACCAAGAGACCCAGTACTTC.

This clonotype was counted ten times or more. The chain employs TRBV20-1 and TRBJ1-5, with D uncertain. The V gene's germline CDR1 is DFQATT and CDR2 SNEGSKA (reference sequence). This CDR3 is 13 amino acids long. V was shortened by 1 base and J by 7 bases, with 11 bases between the two germline ends. The CDR3 sequence is CSARGLPEQPQHF. The DNA for the CDR3 is TGCAGTGCTAGAGGGCTCCCGGAGCAGCCCCAGCATTTT.

This clonotype came up many times. CDR3 bases: TGTGCCAGCAGCTTAGGGAACAGAGATAGCAATCAGCCCCAGCATTTT. Translation gives CASSLGNRDSNQPQHF. This sequence joins TRBV7-3 and TRBJ1-5; no definite D call. The CDR3 length is 16 residues. Trimming took off 2 bases at V and 0 bases at J, with 11 bases between the two ends. The V gene's germline CDR1 is SGHTA and CDR2 FQGTGA.

The chain has TRBV11-3 and TRBJ2-2, with TRBD2 identical over 7 bases. The CDR3 consists of 15 residues. Looked up from germline, CDR1 is SGHNT and CDR2 is YENEEA. V trimming: 4 bases; J trimming: 2 bases; junction bases outside the gene matches: 4. The CDR3 DNA follows: TGTGCCAGCAGCTGGAGACTAGCCAACACCGGGGAGCTGTTTTTT. Amino acid sequence: CASSWRLANTGELFF.

This clonotype was seen at least ten times. CDR3 DNA sequence: TGTGCCTGGGGGACAGGTGGCTATGGCTACACCTTC. Translating it yields CAWGTGGYGYTF. This chain connects TRBV30 to TRBJ1-2, with 8 bases matching TRBD1. CDR1 and CDR2 (germline): GTSNPN, SVGIG (reference sequence). Trimming at V came to 5 bases and at J to 4 bases, leaving 3 bases not matched to a gene. The CDR3 is 12 amino acids.

This clonotype was seen ten or more times. The rearrangement uses TRBV19 and TRBJ2-7, with TRBD1 matching 9 bases. Germline CDR1 reads LNHDA; CDR2 reads SQIVND (reference sequence). V was pared by 1 base and J by 4 bases, with 8 bases of the junction left unmatched. The CDR3 sequence is 16 residues long. CDR3 sequence reads: CASSIVYGQGTYEQYF. The CDR3 DNA reads as TGTGCCAGTAGTATAGTGTACGGACAGGGGACTTACGAGCAGTACTTC. Variable domain in full (rest from reference TRBV19 and TRBJ2-7): DGGITQSPKYLFRKEGQNVTLSCEQNLNHDAMYWYRQDPGQGLRLIYYSQIVNDFQKGDIAEGYSVSREKKESFPLTVTSAQKNPTAFYLCASSIVYGQGTYEQYFGPGTRLTVT.

The chain carries TRBV7-9 and TRBJ2-2, with 12 bases matching TRBD2. There are 16 residues in the CDR3. After removal of 5 bases from V and 1 base from J, the junction contained 2 bases not matched to a gene. Germline CDR1 and CDR2: SEHNR and FQNEAQ (reference sequence). The CDR3 loop is CASSEGLAGNTGELFF. As DNA, the CDR3 is TGTGCCAGCAGCGAGGGACTAGCGGGGAACACCGGGGAGCTGTTTTTT.

V usage is TRBV27 and J usage is TRBJ2-7; D unresolved. V was trimmed by 4 bases and J by 3 bases, leaving 16 bases between them. This CDR3 region has 15 residues. Germline CDR1 and CDR2: MNHEY and SMNVEV (reference sequence). The CDR3 DNA reads TGTGCCAGCAGTTCAGAGCCTGGCAACTACTACGAGCAGTACTTC. It codes for CASSSEPGNYYEQYF.

As regards this clonotype: Just one base apart from a much larger clone, this may be a read error. The conserved final phenylalanine or tryptophan is absent from the CDR3, which likely points to a read error. This chain joins TRBV29-1 and TRBJ1-1; D is uncertain. The CDR3 consists of 12 residues. Germline values: CDR1 SQVTM, CDR2 ANQGSEA. CDR3 sequence (DNA): TGCAGTGGATATGACCAGAACACTGAAGCTTTCCTT. Amino acid sequence: CSGYDQNTEAFL.